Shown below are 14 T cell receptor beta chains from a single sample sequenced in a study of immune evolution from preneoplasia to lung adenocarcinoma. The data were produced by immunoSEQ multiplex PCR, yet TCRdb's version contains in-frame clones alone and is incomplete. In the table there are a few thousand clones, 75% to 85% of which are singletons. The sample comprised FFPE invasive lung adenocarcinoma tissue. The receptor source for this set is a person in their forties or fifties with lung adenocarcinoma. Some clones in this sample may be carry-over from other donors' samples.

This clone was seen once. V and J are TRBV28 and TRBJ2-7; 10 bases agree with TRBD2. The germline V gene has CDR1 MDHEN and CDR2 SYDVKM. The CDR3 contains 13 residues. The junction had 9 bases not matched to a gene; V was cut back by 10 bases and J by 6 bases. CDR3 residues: CAIRRGLAAEQYF. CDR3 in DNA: TGTGCCATCCGACGAGGACTAGCGGCCGAGCAGTACTTC.

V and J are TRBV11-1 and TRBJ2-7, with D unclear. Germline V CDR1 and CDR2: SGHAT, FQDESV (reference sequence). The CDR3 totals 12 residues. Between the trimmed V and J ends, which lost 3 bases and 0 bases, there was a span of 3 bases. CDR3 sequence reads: CASSFSSYEQYF. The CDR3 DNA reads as TGTGCCAGCAGCTTCAGCTCCTACGAGCAGTACTTC.

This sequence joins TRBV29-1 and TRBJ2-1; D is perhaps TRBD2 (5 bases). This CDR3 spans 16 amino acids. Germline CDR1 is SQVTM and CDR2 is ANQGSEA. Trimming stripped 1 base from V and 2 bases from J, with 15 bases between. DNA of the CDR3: TGCAGCGTTGAAGCCCCCGAGAGGGAGACCTACAATGAGCAGTTCTTC. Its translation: CSVEAPERETYNEQFF.

This CDR3 reads CASGEQYF. Written as DNA, the CDR3 is TGTGCTTCGGGCGAGCAGTACTTC. The chain joins TRBV5-4 to TRBJ2-7; D unclear. This CDR3 comprises 8 residues. Germline CDR1 and CDR2: SGHNT and YYREEE (reference sequence). The full variable domain, completed using reference TRBV5-4 and TRBJ2-7, is ETGVTQSPTHLIKTRGQQVTLRCSSQSGHNTVSWYQQALGQGPQFIFQYYREEENGRGNFPPRFSGLQFPNYSSELNVNALELDDSALYLCASGEQYFGPGTRLTVT.

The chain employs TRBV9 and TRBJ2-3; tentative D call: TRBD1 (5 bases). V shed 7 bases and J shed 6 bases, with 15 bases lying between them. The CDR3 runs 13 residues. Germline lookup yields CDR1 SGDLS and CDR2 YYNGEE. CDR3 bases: TGTGCCAGCTCACCGGACACCCCCGATACGCAGTATTTT. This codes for CASSPDTPDTQYF.

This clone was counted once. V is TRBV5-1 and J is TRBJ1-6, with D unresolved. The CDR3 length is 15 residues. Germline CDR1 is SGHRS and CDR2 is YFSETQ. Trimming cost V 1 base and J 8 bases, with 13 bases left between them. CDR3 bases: TGCGCCAGCAGCTTGCGGCCCGGTACGGATTCACCCCTCCACTTT. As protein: CASSLRPGTDSPLHF.

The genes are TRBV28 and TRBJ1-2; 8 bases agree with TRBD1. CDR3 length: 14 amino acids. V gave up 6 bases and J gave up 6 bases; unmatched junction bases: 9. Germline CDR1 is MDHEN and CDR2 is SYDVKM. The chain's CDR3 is CASRTGTGLDGYTF. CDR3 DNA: TGTGCCAGCAGGACCGGGACAGGTTTAGATGGCTACACCTTC.

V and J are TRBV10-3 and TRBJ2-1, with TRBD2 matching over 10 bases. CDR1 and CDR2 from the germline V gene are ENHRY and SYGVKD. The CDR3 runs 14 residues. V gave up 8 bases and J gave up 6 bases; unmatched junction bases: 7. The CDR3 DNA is TGTGCCATCCAAGTCAGCGGGAGGGGCAATGAGCAGTTCTTC. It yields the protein CAIQVSGRGNEQFF.

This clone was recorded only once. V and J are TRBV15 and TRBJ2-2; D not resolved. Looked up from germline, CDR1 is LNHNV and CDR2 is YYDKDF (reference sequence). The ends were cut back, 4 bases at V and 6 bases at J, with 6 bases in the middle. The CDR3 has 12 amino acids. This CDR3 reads CATSTASGELFF. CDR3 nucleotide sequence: TGTGCCACCAGCACCGCGTCCGGGGAGCTGTTTTTT.

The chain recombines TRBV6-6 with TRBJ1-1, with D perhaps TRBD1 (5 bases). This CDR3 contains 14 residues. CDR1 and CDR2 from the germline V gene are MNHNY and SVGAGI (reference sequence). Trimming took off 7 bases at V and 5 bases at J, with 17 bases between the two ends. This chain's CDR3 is CASTNSRDGTEAFF. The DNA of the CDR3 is TGTGCCAGCACCAACTCCCGGGACGGAACTGAAGCTTTCTTT.

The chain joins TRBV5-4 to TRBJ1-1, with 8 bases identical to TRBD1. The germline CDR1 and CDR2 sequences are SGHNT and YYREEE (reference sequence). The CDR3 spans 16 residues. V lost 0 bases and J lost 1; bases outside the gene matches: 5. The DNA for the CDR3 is TGTGCCAGCAGCTTGGCTAGGGACAGGAGGAACACTGAAGCTTTCTTT. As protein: CASSLARDRRNTEAFF.

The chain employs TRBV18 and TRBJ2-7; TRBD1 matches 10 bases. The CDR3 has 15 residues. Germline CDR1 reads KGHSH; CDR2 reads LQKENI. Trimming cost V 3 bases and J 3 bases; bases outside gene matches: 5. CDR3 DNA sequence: TGTGCCAGCTCACCCACGGGACAGGGGTTCTACGAGCAGTACTTC. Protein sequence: CASSPTGQGFYEQYF.

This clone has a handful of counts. This CDR3 reads CAWNLGRGSGELFF. The CDR3 bases are TGTGCCTGGAATCTTGGGAGGGGGAGCGGGGAGCTGTTTTTT. The rearrangement links TRBV30 to TRBJ2-2; a possible D gene is TRBD2 (7 bases). V was clipped by 4 bases and J by 7 bases, with 16 bases between them. CDR3 length: 14 residues. Germline V CDR1 and CDR2: GTSNPN, SVGIG (reference sequence).

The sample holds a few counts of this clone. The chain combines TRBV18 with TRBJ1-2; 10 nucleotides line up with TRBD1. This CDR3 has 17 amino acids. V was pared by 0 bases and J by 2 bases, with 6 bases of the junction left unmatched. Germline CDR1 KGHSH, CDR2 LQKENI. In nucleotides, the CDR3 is TGTGCCAGCTCACCACCCGGGACAGGGGATGGGAACTATGGCTACACCTTC. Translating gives CASSPPGTGDGNYGYTF.